Described below is a single TCR beta chain sequence and its context. There is no known antigen for this receptor. No base quality information exists; no much larger clone differs at one position. This entry is derived from a study of T cell responses to AZD1222 COVID-19 vaccine (dated by TCRdb to about 2021). Turning to the overall study: AZD1222 recipients with second doses at about 4 weeks or about 12 weeks were pooled, because spike-specific TCR depth and breadth did not differ between schedules. TCR sequencing covered fewer than 250 trial participants: some 210 given two doses of AZD1222 and approximately 25 given two doses of MenACWY control vaccine. Trial participants were enrolled by age into subgroups of 18-55, 56-69 and 70-plus years, and roughly 150, 30 and 60 TCR-sequenced participants, respectively, were included in these subgroups. Points the paper makes about the study in general: Participants were mostly white British and included more females than males, and it was suggested by the authors that clonal diversity may have been underestimated. In the small 56-69-year group, the increase in depth fell short of significance, most likely because of low power. Conclusions about previously exposed vaccinees are limited because only a handful of AZD1222 recipients were SARS-CoV-2 seropositive at baseline. Reportedly, almost half of the unique spike-specific TCRs recognized epitopes lying outside the regions that are mutated in the B.1.351 and B.1.1.7 variants. After two AZD1222 doses, both the breadth and the depth of spike-specific TCRs were significantly higher than at day 0 and than in MenACWY recipients. Because no day 14 peak-response samples were available, the repertoires could be characterized only after the peak T cell response. The vaccine-associated CD4 TCRs covered the entire spike protein, and the dominant responses fell in regions 160-218 and 743-854.

The CDR3 has 14 amino acids, counting the end cysteine and phenylalanine. The only DNA kept is the CDR3, 42 bases in frame from the first base. CDR1 and CDR2 (SGHRS, YFSETQ) derive from the germline V gene. The V and J ends are trimmed by 5 bases and 2 bases, leaving 11 bases between them. This sample's time point label indicates: baseline before first vaccination. Samples from vaccinated people were obtained from the UK trials COV001 and COV002, which included a single-blind randomized controlled phase 2/3 trial of AZD1222 (ChAdOx1 nCoV-19) in healthy adults. For TCRbeta chain sequencing, PBMC samples were collected from trial participants at day 0 and at day 28 after the second dose. The CDR3 regions of human TCRbeta chains were subjected to immunosequencing. From the authors' description of their analysis: Repertoire TCRs were matched against a reference library of SARS-CoV-2-specific TCRs generated with the MIRA antigen-specificity platform. Breadth was defined as the fraction of unique TCRs that were SARS-CoV-2-associated, and depth was defined as the fraction of total T cells that were SARS-CoV-2-associated. Using the MIRA data, each spike-specific TCR was mapped to the spike region that the TCR reacts to and placed in a CD4 or CD8 class. Log10-transformed breadth and depth values were compared by one-way ANOVA with Sidak's multiple comparisons tests. The immuneACCESS repertoire file appears here via TCRdb, limited to in-frame rearrangements. These files lack a portion of the clones; in checked studies, under half of the deficit traces to unresolved V genes, and the cause of the others is not known. V and J calls and clone size come straight from that table; D and trimming were deduced from the DNA. Present in this sample are roughly 260,000 clones, approximately 93% of which were seen just once. Less than 0.6% of the sample goes to the ten largest clones.

Recombination linked TRBV5-1 to TRBJ2-1; the D gene is perhaps TRBD1, on 8 matching bases. Sequencing was performed on peripheral blood, taken on day 0 of AZD1222 vaccination. The sequence was collected from an adult in good health. The CDR3 has the sequence CASRQGGAYNEQFF. In nucleotides, the sequence is TGCGCCAGCAGACAGGGGGGGGCCTACAATGAGCAGTTCTTC.